The 20 T cell receptor beta chains below come from one sample, sequenced in a study of blood T cell repertoires in COVID-19. The data were produced by immunoSEQ multiplex PCR, yet TCRdb's version contains in-frame clones alone and is incomplete. Of hundreds of thousands of clones in the sample, around 87% were seen once. The specimen sequenced was PBMCs or T cells enriched from blood (not recorded which). The receptor source for this set is a man aged 30-40 years who had recovered from COVID-19.

This chain joins TRBV28 and TRBJ2-1, with a tentative D call TRBD2 (6 bases). The CDR3 sequence is 15 residues long. Germline loops: CDR1 MDHEN, CDR2 SYDVKM. V was shortened by 3 bases and J by 5 bases, with 14 bases between the two germline ends. The CDR3 reads CASSLIGSPHNEQFF. The CDR3 bases are TGTGCCAGCAGTTTGATCGGGAGTCCCCACAATGAGCAGTTCTTC.

The rearrangement uses TRBV6-5 and TRBJ2-7; D perhaps matches TRBD1 (6 bases). The CDR3 covers 14 residues. Deletions cut 6 bases from V and 2 bases from J, with 14 bases between. In germline, CDR1 is MNHEY, CDR2 SVGAGI. The CDR3 reads CASRLADSTYEQYF. The CDR3 nucleotides read TGTGCCAGCAGACTCGCGGACAGTACCTACGAGCAGTACTTC.

The chain combines TRBV28 with TRBJ1-2; TRBD1 matches at 9 bases. This CDR3 has 14 amino acids. V lost 6 bases and J lost 5; bases outside the gene matches: 7. The germline V gene encodes CDR1 MDHEN and CDR2 SYDVKM. In DNA, the CDR3 is TGTGCCAGCAGAACCGGGGACAGGGCGTATGGCTACACCTTC. Translation gives CASRTGDRAYGYTF.

In the case of this clone: One junction end does not reproduce the germline sequence, and a read error may be involved. This chain joins TRBV6-1 and TRBJ1-6; maybe TRBD1 (5 bases). Germline CDR1 and CDR2: MNHNS and SASEGT. The CDR3 extends over 16 amino acids. The CDR3 region has the DNA TGTGCCAGCAGGGAAGGGGCTAATCTCCCGAATTCACCCCTCCACTTT. Residues: CASREGANLPNSPLHF.

V is TRBV28 and J is TRBJ1-2; 8 bases fit TRBD1. Losses at the gene ends were 6 bases for V and 2 bases for J; bases not matched to a gene: 5. The CDR3 loop spans 14 amino acids. The germline CDR1 and CDR2 sequences are MDHEN and SYDVKM. The CDR3 nucleotides read TGTGCCAGCAGCATACAGGGGGTGAACTATGGCTACACCTTC. Amino acid sequence: CASSIQGVNYGYTF.

The chain employs TRBV18 and TRBJ1-2; D may be TRBD1 (6 bases). Germline CDR1 is KGHSH and CDR2 is LQKENI. This CDR3 contains 13 residues. V shed 6 bases and J shed 5 bases, with 13 bases lying between them. CDR3 in amino acids: CASSNRVLYGYTF. CDR3 bases: TGTGCCAGCTCCAACAGGGTTTTATATGGCTACACCTTC.

This rearrangement joins TRBV25-1 to TRBJ1-5; D might be TRBD1 (6 bases). Trimming cost V 1 base and J 5 bases, with 12 bases left between them. This CDR3 spans 15 amino acids. Germline V gene lookup returns CDR1 MGHDK and CDR2 SYGVNS. CDR3 nucleotide sequence: TGTGCCAGCAGTGAATCTGGGGCAGGGGATCAGCCCCAGCATTTT. This codes for CASSESGAGDQPQHF.

The V and J genes are TRBV27 and TRBJ2-1; a weak D match, TRBD2 (5 bases). V dropped 7 bases and J dropped 10 bases, with 17 bases sitting between them. The CDR3 has 13 residues. In germline, CDR1 is MNHEY, CDR2 SMNVEV (reference sequence). CDR3 DNA: TGTGCCAGCACCCCCCCCCGCTCGGGGGAGCAGTTCTTC. Translated: CASTPPRSGEQFF.

The CDR3 coding sequence is TGTGCCAGCAGCTTAGTCCCGGGACAGGGCGAAAAACTGTTTTTT. It yields the protein CASSLVPGQGEKLFF. The chain carries TRBV7-8 and TRBJ1-4; 9 bases are a match to TRBD1. Germline-derived CDR1 and CDR2 are SGHVS and FQNEAQ. CDR3 length: 15 residues. V gave up 1 base and J gave up 8 bases; unmatched junction bases: 5.

The V and J genes are TRBV5-5 and TRBJ1-2; D remains ambiguous. CDR1 SGHKS and CDR2 YYEKEE come from the germline V gene (reference sequence). Trimming shortened V by 7 bases and J by 1 base, and 14 bases separated the two germline ends. The CDR3 runs 14 residues. CDR3 residues: CASSQEPLNYGYTF. The CDR3 DNA follows: TGTGCCAGCTCGCAGGAACCCCTTAACTATGGCTACACCTTC.

The gene calls are TRBV19 and TRBJ2-1; 10 nucleotides align to TRBD1. V lost 7 bases and J lost 5; bases outside the gene matches: 2. Germline V lookup: CDR1 LNHDA, CDR2 SQIVND (reference sequence). This CDR3 is 13 amino acids long. CDR3 in DNA: TGTGCCAGTAAGGGACAGGGGAACAATGAGCAGTTCTTC. Translating gives CASKGQGNNEQFF. The variable domain in full, completed from reference TRBV19 and TRBJ2-1, reads DGGITQSPKYLFRKEGQNVTLSCEQNLNHDAMYWYRQDPGQGLRLIYYSQIVNDFQKGDIAEGYSVSREKKESFPLTVTSAQKNPTAFYLCASKGQGNNEQFFGPGTRLTVL.

This rearrangement joins TRBV28 to TRBJ1-1; D is perhaps TRBD1 (5 bases). This CDR3 comprises 16 residues. Germline CDR1 reads MDHEN; CDR2 reads SYDVKM. The germline V and J ends were trimmed by 0 bases and 2 bases, with 13 bases remaining between them. CDR3 sequence (DNA): TGTGCCAGCAGTTTATGGGGGGGGGAAGGAAACACTGAAGCTTTCTTT. This sequence encodes CASSLWGGEGNTEAFF.

The chain uses TRBV6-5 and TRBJ2-1, with D unclear. The CDR3 is made up of 12 amino acids. Germline V gene sequence: CDR1 MNHEY, CDR2 SVGAGI. V dropped 8 bases and J dropped 4 bases, with 9 bases sitting between them. CDR3 sequence: CASGTEYNEQFF. The CDR3 DNA follows: TGTGCCAGCGGAACAGAGTACAATGAGCAGTTCTTC.

V and J are TRBV6-5 and TRBJ1-2, with 7 bases matching TRBD1. Germline V lookup: CDR1 MNHEY, CDR2 SVGAGI. The CDR3 runs 14 residues. V lost 8 bases, J lost 4 bases, and 10 bases stayed unmatched. In nucleotides, the CDR3 is TGTGCCAGCGATGATTCGGGACAGCTCTATGGCTACACCTTC. Its translation is CASDDSGQLYGYTF.

The genes are TRBV3-1 (or the pseudogene TRBV3-2) and TRBJ2-7, with 7 nucleotides matching TRBD2. The CDR3 extends over 14 amino acids. CDR1 LGHDT and CDR2 YNNKEL come from the germline V gene (reference sequence). V trimming: 2 bases; J trimming: 3 bases; junction bases outside the gene matches: 4. CDR3 nucleotide sequence: TGTGCCAGCAGCCAACGCGGGAGTGACTACGAGCAGTACTTC. Its protein is CASSQRGSDYEQYF.

The V call is TRBV28, the J call TRBJ1-5, with D unresolved. Trimming took off 2 bases at V and 6 bases at J, with 14 bases between the two ends. CDR3 length equals 15 residues. Germline values: CDR1 MDHEN, CDR2 SYDVKM. CDR3 sequence (DNA): TGTGCCAGCAGTTTACCGGCGACACTTGGTCAGCCCCAGCATTTT. Amino acid sequence: CASSLPATLGQPQHF.

This chain connects TRBV6-5 to TRBJ2-7; D unresolved. This CDR3 is built from 15 residues. Per germline, CDR1 MNHEY and CDR2 SVGAGI. Trimming left V 0 bases short and J 2 bases short, with 11 bases between. CDR3 sequence reads: CASSYSMGSTYEQYF. CDR3 DNA sequence: TGTGCCAGCAGTTACTCGATGGGCTCAACCTACGAGCAGTACTTC.

V usage is TRBV7-9 and J usage is TRBJ2-6, with D unresolved. There are 15 residues in the CDR3. V was pared by 1 base and J by 2 bases, with 6 bases between. The germline CDR1 and CDR2 sequences are SEHNR and FQNEAQ (reference sequence). The CDR3 bases are TGTGCCAGCAGCTTAGATCCAGCTGGGGCCAACGTCCTGACTTTC. It codes for CASSLDPAGANVLTF.

This rearrangement joins TRBV6-5 to TRBJ2-5, with D tentatively TRBD2 (5 bases). Deletions cut 5 bases from V and 2 bases from J, with 12 bases between. The CDR3 contains 14 residues. The germline CDR1 and CDR2 sequences are MNHEY and SVGAGI. The DNA of the CDR3 is TGTGCCAGCAGTCTAGAGGGAGTTCAAGAGACCCAGTACTTC. Translating it yields CASSLEGVQETQYF.

The CDR3 nucleotides read TGTGCCAGCAGTTTAACTCAATCACCCGCCCTTTATGGCTACACCTTC. It encodes CASSLTQSPALYGYTF. The rearrangement joins TRBV27 to TRBJ1-2, with D unclear. The CDR3 has 16 amino acids. Germline-derived CDR1 and CDR2 are MNHEY and SMNVEV (reference sequence). V shed 2 bases and J shed 5 bases, with 18 bases lying between them.